These 22 T cell receptor beta chains were all obtained from the same sample, sequenced in a study of blood T cell repertoires in COVID-19. TCRdb keeps only in-frame clones here, not all; method: immunoSEQ multiplex PCR. The sample lists roughly 190,000 clones, around four fifths seen once, with roughly 6.6% in the top ten. Sequencing was done on a sample of peripheral blood. These receptor sequences come from a woman aged 40-49 years with acute or convalescent COVID-19.

The gene calls are TRBV5-6 and TRBJ1-2; 7 bases map to TRBD1. The CDR3 has 16 amino acids. Germline-derived CDR1 and CDR2 are SGHDT and YYEEEE. V lost 4 bases to trimming and J lost 2 bases; unmatched junction nucleotides: 11. The CDR3 DNA reads as TGTGCCAGCAGCGGGCTCGGACAGGCGACGAACTATGGCTACACCTTC. Translation gives CASSGLGQATNYGYTF.

V and J are TRBV5-1 and TRBJ2-7; possible D gene TRBD1, 5 bases. V shed 5 bases and J shed 6 bases, with 12 bases lying between them. There are 12 residues in the CDR3. The V gene's germline CDR1 is SGHRS and CDR2 YFSETQ. CDR3 in amino acids: CASSKQASEQYF. Written as DNA, the CDR3 is TGCGCCAGCAGTAAACAGGCGAGCGAGCAGTACTTC.

The V call is TRBV3-1 (or the pseudogene TRBV3-2), the J call TRBJ2-3; 9 bases match TRBD2. The CDR3 has 15 residues. From germline, CDR1 is LGHDT and CDR2 YNNKEL (reference sequence). Trimming took 3 bases from V and 2 from J; bases not matched to a gene: 3. The CDR3 spells CASSQREGFTDTQYF. The CDR3 DNA follows: TGTGCCAGCAGCCAGCGGGAGGGCTTCACAGATACGCAGTATTTT.

The rearrangement uses TRBV28 and TRBJ1-5; D might be TRBD1 (6 bases). V gave up 7 bases and J gave up 9 bases, with 25 bases separating them. This CDR3 has 16 amino acids. Germline V lookup: CDR1 MDHEN, CDR2 SYDVKM. CDR3 protein: CASKPEPGTLKLPQHF. The CDR3 coding sequence is TGTGCCAGCAAGCCGGAACCCGGGACACTAAAGCTGCCCCAGCATTTT.

V is TRBV27 and J is TRBJ2-3, with 8 bases that match TRBD2. The junction had 13 bases not matched to a gene; V was cut back by 6 bases and J by 2 bases. The CDR3 runs to 17 residues. Germline V lookup: CDR1 MNHEY, CDR2 SMNVEV (reference sequence). CDR3 coding DNA: TGTGCCAGCAGCTTACTCAGCGGGGGACCCACCACAGATACGCAGTATTTT. Translated: CASSLLSGGPTTDTQYF.

The chain uses TRBV4-1 and TRBJ1-4; 9 bases are a match to TRBD1. The germline CDR1 and CDR2 sequences are MGHRA and YSYEKL. The V gene end was trimmed by 4 bases and the J gene end by 6 bases; junction bases not matched to a gene: 6. This CDR3 is 15 amino acids long. In nucleotides, the CDR3 is TGCGCCAGCAGCCCGGGACAGGGAGGTCATGAAAAACTGTTTTTT. Protein product: CASSPGQGGHEKLFF.

The V gene is TRBV18, the J gene TRBJ2-3, with D maybe TRBD1 (5 bases). This CDR3 comprises 16 residues. Germline V gene lookup returns CDR1 KGHSH and CDR2 LQKENI. V dropped 2 bases and J dropped 0 bases, with 12 bases sitting between them. The CDR3 DNA reads TGTGCCAGCTCACCAACCGACAGCTCTAGCACAGATACGCAGTATTTT. Translated, it gives CASSPTDSSSTDTQYF.

This sequence joins TRBV7-9 and TRBJ1-1; no reliable D call. This CDR3 spans 14 amino acids. V was pared by 5 bases and J by 4 bases, with 14 bases between. From germline, CDR1 is SEHNR and CDR2 FQNEAQ (reference sequence). The CDR3 coding sequence is TGTGCCAGCAGCCACGAAATGGGAGGCACTGAAGCTTTCTTT. It specifies CASSHEMGGTEAFF. Supplemented by reference TRBV7-9 and TRBJ1-1, the full variable domain reads DTGVSQNPRHKITKRGQNVTFRCDPISEHNRLYWYRQTLGQGPEFLTYFQNEAQLEKSRLLSDRFSAERPKGSFSTLEIQRTEQGDSAMYLCASSHEMGGTEAFFGQGTRLTVV.

The rearrangement joins TRBV13 to TRBJ1-1; D is unclear. The CDR3 has 14 amino acids. The V and J ends lost 3 bases and 6 bases respectively, with 14 bases between them. Germline V gene sequence: CDR1 PRHDT, CDR2 FYEKMQ (reference sequence). The CDR3 protein is CASSFLRGVAEAFF. As DNA, the CDR3 is TGTGCCAGCAGCTTTTTAAGAGGAGTCGCTGAAGCTTTCTTT.

V is TRBV6-5 and J is TRBJ1-2; TRBD1 might be the D (5 bases). Germline lookup yields CDR1 MNHEY and CDR2 SVGAGI. This CDR3 is 14 amino acids long. Deletions cut 2 bases from V and 2 bases from J, with 9 bases between. The CDR3 DNA sequence: TGTGCCAGCAGTTACGACAGCCGAAACTATGGCTACACCTTC. Protein product: CASSYDSRNYGYTF.

With respect to this clone: Different DNA sequences within this sample yield the same CDR3. V is TRBV3-1 (or the pseudogene TRBV3-2) and J is TRBJ1-3; TRBD1 matches 7 bases. There are 15 residues in the CDR3. The germline gives CDR1 LGHDT, CDR2 YNNKEL (reference sequence). Unmatched junction bases numbered 2, after V lost 3 bases and J lost 0 bases. As DNA, the CDR3 is TGTGCCAGCAGCCACGGACAGGCCTCTGGAAACACCATATATTTT. Protein sequence: CASSHGQASGNTIYF.

The CDR3 DNA follows: TGTGCCAGCAGCCGTTACTCGGGAGGATTTGGAGATACGCAGTATTTT. Translating gives CASSRYSGGFGDTQYF. V gene TRBV27 combines with J gene TRBJ2-3; 7 bases line up with TRBD2. This CDR3 has 16 amino acids. From germline, CDR1 is MNHEY and CDR2 SMNVEV (reference sequence). V lost 6 bases, J lost 5 bases, and 14 bases stayed unmatched.

This chain joins TRBV19 and TRBJ2-7, with D possibly matching TRBD2 (6 bases). Trimming took off 0 bases at V and 6 bases at J, with 15 bases between the two ends. This CDR3 has 15 amino acids. CDR1 and CDR2 from the germline V gene are LNHDA and SQIVND (reference sequence). DNA for the CDR3: TGTGCCAGTAGTATAGATCGCGGGAAGGGGATCGAGCAGTACTTC. It specifies CASSIDRGKGIEQYF.

The chain uses TRBV30 and TRBJ2-1; 9 bases map to TRBD2. This CDR3 comprises 17 residues. The germline CDR1 and CDR2 sequences are GTSNPN and SVGIG (reference sequence). V lost 4 bases to trimming and J lost 4 bases; unmatched junction nucleotides: 14. The CDR3: CAWTGGSSGTPYNEQFF. For the CDR3, the DNA is TGTGCCTGGACTGGGGGCTCTAGCGGGACCCCTTACAATGAGCAGTTCTTC.

This clone was detected only a few times. CDR3 coding DNA: TGTGCCAGCAGCTCCCCGCCCGAAGGGGCTAATGAAAAACTGTTTTTT. Residues: CASSSPPEGANEKLFF. The chain recombines TRBV7-9 with TRBJ1-4, with D possibly matching TRBD1 (5 bases). The CDR3 is made up of 16 amino acids. The V end lost 4 bases, the J end lost 3 bases, and 15 bases lay between the germline ends. Germline V lookup: CDR1 SEHNR, CDR2 FQNEAQ (reference sequence).

A note on this clone: Here the CDR3 omits its conserved ending phenylalanine or tryptophan, so a read error is the likely source. It is unclear where the CDR3 begins or ends on the DNA, so no DNA is shown, and the CDR3 is as TCRdb lists it. The gene calls are TRBV27 and TRBJ2-7; TRBD1 reflects the table's D call only, with no check against the DNA. The CDR3 totals 10 residues, both ends included. Per germline, CDR1 MNHEY and CDR2 SMNVEV (reference sequence). CDR3 amino acids: CASSSETGEG.

The V call is TRBV5-1, the J call TRBJ2-3; D is ambiguous. Between the trimmed V and J ends, which lost 5 bases and 1 base, there was a span of 5 bases. CDR3 length: 12 amino acids. Germline V CDR1 and CDR2: SGHRS, YFSETQ. CDR3 coding DNA: TGCGCCAGCAGTAGTCGCACAGATACGCAGTATTTT. Its translation: CASSSRTDTQYF.

The rearrangement uses TRBV27 and TRBJ2-7; TRBD1 matches at 9 bases. The CDR3 is 16 residues long. The germline V gene encodes CDR1 MNHEY and CDR2 SMNVEV (reference sequence). With V trimmed by 6 bases and J by 1 base, 10 bases remained unmatched. The CDR3 spells CASSEFSGTGSYEQYF. Here the CDR3 DNA reads TGTGCCAGCAGCGAATTCTCGGGGACAGGGTCCTACGAGCAGTACTTC.

V gene TRBV15 combines with J gene TRBJ2-3, with TRBD1 as a possible D gene (6 bases). The germline V gene encodes CDR1 LNHNV and CDR2 YYDKDF (reference sequence). The CDR3 consists of 13 residues. V dropped 8 bases and J dropped 4 bases, with 13 bases sitting between them. Written as DNA, the CDR3 is TGTGCCACCTCTCAGGGGCCCGCAGATACGCAGTATTTT. This translates into CATSQGPADTQYF.

V and J are TRBV9 and TRBJ2-2; a weak D match, TRBD2 (6 bases). The CDR3 runs 16 residues. Germline CDR1 reads SGDLS; CDR2 reads YYNGEE. Trimming pared 4 bases from V and 3 bases from J, leaving 16 bases between. The CDR3 sequence is CASSPRTTLDTGELFF. As DNA, the CDR3 is TGTGCCAGCAGCCCCCGGACTACTCTGGACACCGGGGAGCTGTTTTTT. Using reference TRBV9 and TRBJ2-2 for the parts outside the CDR3, the full variable domain is DSGVTQTPKHLITATGQRVTLRCSPRSGDLSVYWYQQSLDQGLQFLIQYYNGEERAKGNILERFSAQQFPDLHSELNLSSLELGDSALYFCASSPRTTLDTGELFFGEGSRLTVL.

The rearrangement links TRBV6-5 to TRBJ1-5; TRBD1 agrees at 8 bases. The trim removed 6 bases at V and 3 bases at J, leaving 1 base unmatched. Germline V gene lookup returns CDR1 MNHEY and CDR2 SVGAGI. This CDR3 has 13 amino acids. CDR3 bases: TGTGCCAGCAGGGACAGGGCCAATCAGCCCCAGCATTTT. The encoded protein is CASRDRANQPQHF.

This chain uses TRBV5-4 with TRBJ1-1; 9 bases fit TRBD1. V shed 4 bases and J 0 bases; nucleotides not matched to a gene: 7. The CDR3 is made up of 16 amino acids. CDR1 SGHNT and CDR2 YYREEE come from the germline V gene (reference sequence). The chain's CDR3 is CASSRPQGAVNTEAFF. The CDR3 region has the DNA TGTGCCAGCAGCAGACCACAGGGGGCTGTGAACACTGAAGCTTTCTTT. The full variable domain, rest sourced from reference TRBV5-4 and TRBJ1-1, is ETGVTQSPTHLIKTRGQQVTLRCSSQSGHNTVSWYQQALGQGPQFIFQYYREEENGRGNFPPRFSGLQFPNYSSELNVNALELDDSALYLCASSRPQGAVNTEAFFGQGTRLTVV.